One and the same sample provided the 32 T cell receptor beta chains below, sequenced in a study of early stage breast cancer tumors. Sequencing used immunoSEQ multiplex PCR; TCRdb keeps in-frame clones, though not all of them. The table lists approximately 31,000 clones, around 67% of them singletons. Input material: breast tumor tissue. Receptor source: a person in their thirties with breast cancer.

This rearrangement joins TRBV30 to TRBJ2-7; 10 nucleotides match TRBD2. The V gene's germline CDR1 is GTSNPN and CDR2 SVGIG (reference sequence). CDR3 size: 13 residues. V lost 2 bases to trimming and J lost 4 bases; unmatched junction nucleotides: 2. The CDR3 DNA is TGTGCCTGGAGTAATAGCGGGAGGTACGAGCAGTACTTC. It encodes CAWSNSGRYEQYF.

This clone appeared a few times. The chain has TRBV4-1 and TRBJ1-6; D not resolved. V lost 2 bases and J lost 10, with 15 bases in between. The V gene's germline CDR1 is MGHRA and CDR2 YSYEKL. This CDR3 has 15 residues. The CDR3 DNA follows: TGCGCCAGCAGCCAAACAAAGAACGGATACTCACCCCTCCACTTT. It specifies CASSQTKNGYSPLHF.

The rearrangement links TRBV5-1 to TRBJ2-3, with D possibly matching TRBD1 (5 bases). Germline CDR1 SGHRS, CDR2 YFSETQ. The CDR3 contains 14 residues. The germline V and J ends were trimmed by 2 bases and 2 bases, with 9 bases remaining between them. The CDR3 coding sequence is TGCGCCAGCAGCTTACAGGTTGACACAGATACGCAGTATTTT. It codes for CASSLQVDTDTQYF.

This rearrangement joins TRBV30 to TRBJ2-7, with TRBD2 matching 8 bases. V was clipped by 5 bases and J by 4 bases; unmatched bases: 10. The germline CDR1 and CDR2 sequences are GTSNPN and SVGIG (reference sequence). The CDR3 totals 14 residues. The CDR3 DNA follows: TGTGCCTGGTCTTATATGAGCGGGGGATACGAGCAGTACTTC. This gives the protein CAWSYMSGGYEQYF. The full variable domain, in which reference TRBV30 and TRBJ2-7 provide the parts outside the CDR3, is SQTIHQWPATLVQPVGSPLSLECTVEGTSNPNLYWYRQAAGRGLQLLFYSVGIGQISSEVPQNLSASRPQDRQFILSSKKLLLSDSGFYLCAWSYMSGGYEQYFGPGTRLTVT.

This chain joins TRBV30 and TRBJ2-1, with D tentatively TRBD2 (5 bases). The germline V and J ends were trimmed by 1 base and 5 bases, with 21 bases remaining between them. Germline V CDR1 and CDR2: GTSNPN, SVGIG (reference sequence). This CDR3 contains 17 residues. CDR3 sequence reads: CAWSAGWGAHINNEQFF. CDR3 bases: TGTGCCTGGAGTGCTGGTTGGGGAGCGCACATTAACAATGAGCAGTTCTTC.

The rearrangement uses TRBV7-6 and TRBJ2-7; D perhaps matches TRBD1 (6 bases). V was cut by 3 bases and J by 0 bases, with 15 bases left in between. From germline, CDR1 is SGHVS and CDR2 FNYEAQ. The CDR3 loop spans 16 amino acids. The CDR3 sequence is CASSLSPGDHSYEQYF. In DNA, the CDR3 is TGTGCCAGCAGCTTGTCTCCAGGGGACCACTCCTACGAGCAGTACTTC.

The chain couples TRBV7-9 to TRBJ2-3, with TRBD2 matching over 7 bases. The CDR3 has 15 residues. The germline gives CDR1 SEHNR, CDR2 FQNEAQ (reference sequence). V lost 4 bases, J lost 2 bases, and 6 bases stayed unmatched. The DNA for the CDR3 is TGTGCCAGCAGCTATCTAGCGGCTTCCACAGATACGCAGTATTTT. Residues: CASSYLAASTDTQYF.

In this sample, this clone turned up a few times. The CDR3 nucleotides are TGCAGCGTTGCCCACACCGGGGAGCTGTTTTTT. This encodes CSVAHTGELFF. The chain has TRBV29-1 and TRBJ2-2; D gene ambiguous. Looked up from germline, CDR1 is SQVTM and CDR2 is ANQGSEA. This CDR3 comprises 11 residues. V was cut by 4 bases and J by 3 bases, with 3 bases left in between.

In this sample, this clone is medium-sized. V and J are TRBV7-9 and TRBJ2-7; D gene uncertain. This CDR3 comprises 11 residues. Germline loops: CDR1 SEHNR, CDR2 FQNEAQ (reference sequence). The CDR3 bases are TGTGCGTCAGGAAGAGGTTACGAGCAGTACTTC. It yields the protein CASGRGYEQYF.

The rearrangement joins TRBV29-1 to TRBJ2-5, with a tentative D call TRBD1 (6 bases). The CDR3 consists of 13 residues. The V gene lost 4 bases and the J gene lost 5 bases, with 14 bases spanning the gap. Germline V gene lookup returns CDR1 SQVTM and CDR2 ANQGSEA. CDR3 region: CSVGGTLSETQYF. Written as DNA, the CDR3 is TGCAGCGTTGGTGGGACATTGTCGGAGACCCAGTACTTC.

The chain joins TRBV14 to TRBJ2-2; D gene ambiguous. CDR1 and CDR2 from the germline V gene are SGHDN and FVKESK. Trimming stripped 4 bases from V and 5 bases from J, with 8 bases between. The CDR3 extends over 13 amino acids. The CDR3 DNA reads TGTGCCAGCAGCCCTCAGGCAACCGGGGAGCTGTTTTTT. As protein: CASSPQATGELFF. The full variable domain, completed using reference TRBV14 and TRBJ2-2, is EAGVTQFPSHSVIEKGQTVTLRCDPISGHDNLYWYRRVMGKEIKFLLHFVKESKQDESGMPNNRFLAERTGGTYSTLKVQPAELEDSGVYFCASSPQATGELFFGEGSRLTVL.

About this clone itself: The junction does not match germline at one end; this may be a read error. This chain links TRBV11-2 with TRBJ1-1, with D maybe TRBD1 (6 bases). This CDR3 region has 14 residues. Germline V gene data show CDR1 as SGHAT and CDR2 as FQNNGV. The CDR3 loop reads CASSVEQGYTEAFF. The CDR3 nucleotides are TGTGCCAGCAGCGTAGAACAGGGCTACACTGAAGCTTTCTTT.

The chain combines TRBV4-1 with TRBJ2-2; D may be TRBD2 (6 bases). The V gene lost 3 bases and the J gene lost 2 bases, with 16 bases spanning the gap. Germline values: CDR1 MGHRA, CDR2 YSYEKL. The CDR3 consists of 17 residues. The CDR3 DNA reads TGCGCCAGCAGCCACGGGAGCGCACCTTCCAACACCGGGGAGCTGTTTTTT. Its protein product is CASSHGSAPSNTGELFF.

The chain carries TRBV30 and TRBJ2-5; 13 bases agree with TRBD2. The length of the CDR3 is 15 residues. The germline CDR1 and CDR2 sequences are GTSNPN and SVGIG (reference sequence). The CDR3 region has the DNA TGTGCGGGTACCGGGACTAGCGGGACTAAAGAGACCCAGTACTTC. Its protein is CAGTGTSGTKETQYF.

This clone was recorded only once. The J gene is TRBJ1-4, the V gene TRBV9, with D possibly matching TRBD1 (5 bases). V was pared by 4 bases and J by 8 bases, with 9 bases between. Germline V gene data show CDR1 as SGDLS and CDR2 as YYNGEE. The CDR3 loop spans 12 amino acids. The CDR3 DNA reads TGTGCCAGCAGCCTACAGGACGAAAAACTGTTTTTT. It encodes CASSLQDEKLFF. Combining the CDR3 with reference TRBV9 and TRBJ1-4 gives the whole variable domain DSGVTQTPKHLITATGQRVTLRCSPRSGDLSVYWYQQSLDQGLQFLIQYYNGEERAKGNILERFSAQQFPDLHSELNLSSLELGDSALYFCASSLQDEKLFFGSGTQLSVL.

This chain connects TRBV15 to TRBJ2-1; TRBD2 might be the D (6 bases). This CDR3 region has 17 residues. With 3 bases removed from V and 3 bases from J, the gap between germline ends came to 18 bases. Germline V gene data show CDR1 as LNHNV and CDR2 as YYDKDF (reference sequence). The CDR3 sequence is CATSRAFLAEFYNEQFF. In nucleotides, the CDR3 is TGTGCCACCAGCAGGGCTTTCTTAGCGGAGTTCTACAATGAGCAGTTCTTC.

The chain joins TRBV2 to TRBJ2-1; TRBD1 agrees at 7 bases. CDR1 and CDR2 (germline): SNHLY, FYNNEI. Unmatched junction bases numbered 9, after V lost 1 base and J lost 15 bases. There are 13 residues in the CDR3. The DNA for the CDR3 is TGTGCCAGCAGTGAAGAGACGACAGGGCGGCTGTTCTTC. Translation gives CASSEETTGRLFF.

Written as DNA, the CDR3 is TGTGCCATCAGTCCAAGGACTAGCGGGGTTACCTACGAGCAGTACTTC. Translating gives CAISPRTSGVTYEQYF. The chain combines TRBV10-3 with TRBJ2-7, with 12 nucleotides matching TRBD2. Trimming removed 5 bases from V and 2 bases from J; junction bases left unmatched: 7. This CDR3 has 16 amino acids. Germline V gene sequence: CDR1 ENHRY, CDR2 SYGVKD.

The chain has TRBV19 and TRBJ1-2; D unclear. The V end was cut by 3 bases, the J end by 5 bases, with 10 bases between. The CDR3 runs 13 residues. CDR1 is LNHDA and CDR2 is SQIVND in the germline V gene (reference sequence). DNA for the CDR3: TGTGCCAGTAGTATCGCGACGGGTTATGGCTACACCTTC. Its protein is CASSIATGYGYTF.

The chain joins TRBV9 to TRBJ1-2; D possibly corresponds to TRBD1 (5 bases). The germline gives CDR1 SGDLS, CDR2 YYNGEE. V was shortened by 3 bases and J by 10 bases, with 19 bases between the two germline ends. There are 14 residues in the CDR3. The CDR3 region is CASSAPGQAGDYTF. In DNA form, the CDR3 reads TGTGCCAGCAGCGCACCGGGGCAGGCCGGTGACTACACCTTC.

The chain couples TRBV7-9 to TRBJ2-1, with D uncertain. In germline, CDR1 is SEHNR, CDR2 FQNEAQ (reference sequence). The CDR3 has 10 amino acids. V lost 5 bases and J lost 7, with 3 bases in between. CDR3 coding DNA: TGTGCCAGCAGCATTAATGAGCAGTTCTTC. This sequence encodes CASSINEQFF.

This chain connects TRBV14 to TRBJ1-5, with D possibly TRBD1 on 5 matching bases. The germline CDR1 and CDR2 sequences are SGHDN and FVKESK. With 4 bases removed from V and 4 bases from J, the gap between germline ends came to 11 bases. The CDR3 extends over 14 amino acids. CDR3 protein: CASSPTRQNQPQHF. CDR3 nucleotides: TGTGCCAGCAGCCCTACCCGACAGAATCAGCCCCAGCATTTT.

This clone has just a few counts. The J gene is TRBJ2-7, the V gene TRBV7-8, with D possibly being TRBD1 (5 bases). Germline V lookup: CDR1 SGHVS, CDR2 FQNEAQ. V gave up 8 bases and J gave up 5 bases, with 19 bases separating them. This CDR3 region has 14 residues. CDR3 loop: CASAIGVQRNEQYF. The CDR3 DNA follows: TGTGCCAGCGCGATAGGGGTCCAAAGGAACGAGCAGTACTTC. The variable domain in full, with the rest retrieved from reference TRBV7-8 and TRBJ2-7, is GAGVSQSPRYKVAKRGQDVALRCDPISGHVSLFWYQQALGQGPEFLTYFQNEAQLDKSGLPSDRFFAERPEGSVSTLKIQRTQQEDSAVYLCASAIGVQRNEQYFGPGTRLTVT.

The chain joins TRBV2 to TRBJ2-3, with D possibly being TRBD1 (5 bases). The CDR3 loop spans 13 amino acids. V was cut by 4 bases and J by 2 bases, with 7 bases left in between. The germline CDR1 and CDR2 sequences are SNHLY and FYNNEI. The DNA for the CDR3 is TGTGCCAGCAGTGTGGACACCACAGATACGCAGTATTTT. Its translation: CASSVDTTDTQYF.

The J gene is TRBJ2-5, the V gene TRBV5-6, with D perhaps matching TRBD1 (5 bases). Trimming shortened V by 3 bases and J by 1 base, and 10 bases separated the two germline ends. The CDR3 length is 14 residues. Germline CDR1 is SGHDT and CDR2 is YYEEEE. The DNA for the CDR3 is TGTGCCAGCAGCTGGGGCCGACTCCAAGAGACCCAGTACTTC. Translated: CASSWGRLQETQYF.

The chain joins TRBV5-4 to TRBJ2-4; possible D gene TRBD2, 7 bases. V dropped 0 bases and J dropped 2 bases, with 9 bases sitting between them. The CDR3 sequence is 15 residues long. Looked up from germline, CDR1 is SGHNT and CDR2 is YYREEE (reference sequence). The DNA of the CDR3 is TGTGCCAGCAGCTTGGCCGGGGGGCCCAAAAACATTCAGTACTTC. Translation gives CASSLAGGPKNIQYF.

The table lists this clone with a few counts. This sequence joins TRBV30 and TRBJ2-7; D possibly corresponds to TRBD2 (5 bases). The CDR3 contains 13 residues. Germline loops: CDR1 GTSNPN, CDR2 SVGIG (reference sequence). V lost 2 bases, J lost 7 bases, and 15 bases lay in between. The CDR3 is CAWSWPVVAEQYF. The CDR3 nucleotides are TGTGCCTGGAGTTGGCCCGTAGTAGCGGAGCAGTACTTC.

The J gene is TRBJ2-3, the V gene TRBV4-2; 7 bases are shared with TRBD1. Germline V gene sequence: CDR1 LGHNA, CDR2 YNFKEQ. The CDR3 has 20 residues. V lost 3 bases, J lost 2 bases, and 20 bases stayed unmatched. CDR3 nucleotide sequence: TGTGCCAGCAGCCATCCCTACCGGGAAAAGGGGGCCGAATTCACAGATACGCAGTATTTT. It encodes CASSHPYREKGAEFTDTQYF.

This clone was observed once. This chain joins TRBV27 and TRBJ2-1; D gene unclear. The CDR3 is 15 amino acids. CDR1 and CDR2 from the germline V gene are MNHEY and SMNVEV (reference sequence). Trimming left V 6 bases short and J 5 bases short, with 17 bases between. CDR3 DNA sequence: TGTGCCAGCAGCCCTGTTGGAGCGTTGAACAATGAGCAGTTCTTC. Translated, it gives CASSPVGALNNEQFF.

The chain combines TRBV4-2 with TRBJ2-1; 8 positions match TRBD2. The CDR3 contains 15 residues. Germline CDR1 reads LGHNA; CDR2 reads YNFKEQ. V was clipped by 5 bases and J by 6 bases; unmatched bases: 9. The CDR3 DNA reads as TGTGCCAGCAGCGTCGGGACTAGATTGGTCAATGAGCAGTTCTTC. Translating it yields CASSVGTRLVNEQFF.

The chain joins TRBV6-6 to TRBJ2-5; D tentatively reads TRBD1 or TRBD2 (5 bases each). Germline V gene sequence: CDR1 MNHNY, CDR2 SVGAGI (reference sequence). V gave up 2 bases and J gave up 1 base, with 8 bases separating them. The CDR3 runs 14 residues. The CDR3 region has the DNA TGTGCCAGCAGTTACCCCGGGGCCCAAGAGACCCAGTACTTC. It encodes CASSYPGAQETQYF.

CDR3 sequence: CASSEGRASKAGELFF. DNA of the CDR3: TGTGCCAGCAGTGAAGGAAGGGCATCCAAGGCCGGGGAGCTGTTTTTT. V gene TRBV2 combines with J gene TRBJ2-2, with D unclear. The length of the CDR3 is 16 residues. Germline lookup yields CDR1 SNHLY and CDR2 FYNNEI. Trimming stripped 1 base from V and 6 bases from J, with 15 bases between.